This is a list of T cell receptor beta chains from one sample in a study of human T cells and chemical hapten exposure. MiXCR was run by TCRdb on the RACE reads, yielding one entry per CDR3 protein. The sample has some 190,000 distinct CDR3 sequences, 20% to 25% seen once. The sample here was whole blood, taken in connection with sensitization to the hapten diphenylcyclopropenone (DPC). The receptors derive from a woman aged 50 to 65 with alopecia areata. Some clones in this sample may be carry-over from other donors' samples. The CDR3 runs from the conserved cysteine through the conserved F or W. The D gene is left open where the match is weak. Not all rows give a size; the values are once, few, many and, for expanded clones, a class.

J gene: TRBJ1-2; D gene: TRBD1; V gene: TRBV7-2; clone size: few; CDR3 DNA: TGTGCCAGCAGCTTGGGACAGGGGGCTCACTATGGCTACACCTTC; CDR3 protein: CASSLGQGAHYGYTF
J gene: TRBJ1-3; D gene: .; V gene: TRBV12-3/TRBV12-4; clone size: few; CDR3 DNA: TGTGCCAGCAGTTTAGGGGTAGGATCCTCTGGAAACACCATATATTTT; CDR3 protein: CASSLGVGSSGNTIYF
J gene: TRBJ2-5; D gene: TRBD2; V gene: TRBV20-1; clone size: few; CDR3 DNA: TGCAGTGCTTGGAGCGGGGGACCTCAACAAGAGACCCAGTACTTC; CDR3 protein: CSAWSGGPQQETQYF
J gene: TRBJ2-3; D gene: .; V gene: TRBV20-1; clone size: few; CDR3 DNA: TGCAGTGCTAGCCGGGACCCTCACACAGATACGCAGTATTTT; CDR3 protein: CSASRDPHTDTQYF
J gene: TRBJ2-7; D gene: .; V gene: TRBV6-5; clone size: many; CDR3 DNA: TGTGCCAGCAGTTACTTATCAGTTCAGGGCGACGAGCAGTACTTC; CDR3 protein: CASSYLSVQGDEQYF
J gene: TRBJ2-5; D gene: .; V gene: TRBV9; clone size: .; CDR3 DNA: TGTGCCAGCAGCGTAGGGGGAGGGGGAGAGACCCAGTACTTC; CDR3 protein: CASSVGGGGETQYF
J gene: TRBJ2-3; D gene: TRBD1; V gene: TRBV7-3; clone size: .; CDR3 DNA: TGTGCCAGCAGTTTCCGGACAGGGGGAGCAGATACGCAGTATTTT; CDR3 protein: CASSFRTGGADTQYF
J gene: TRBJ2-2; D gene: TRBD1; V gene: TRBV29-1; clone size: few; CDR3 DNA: TGCAGCGTTGAAGATGAAGGGGGCAAAATCGGGGAGCTGTTTTTT; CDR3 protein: CSVEDEGGKIGELFF
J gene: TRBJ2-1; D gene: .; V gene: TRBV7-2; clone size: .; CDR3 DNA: TGTGCCAGCAGCTTCGACCGGGGCCAATACAATGAGCAGTTCTTC; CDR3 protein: CASSFDRGQYNEQFF
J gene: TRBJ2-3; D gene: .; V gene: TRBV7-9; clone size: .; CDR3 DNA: TGTGCCAGCAGCTCGGGACCGAACACAGATACGCAGTATTTT; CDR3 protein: CASSSGPNTDTQYF
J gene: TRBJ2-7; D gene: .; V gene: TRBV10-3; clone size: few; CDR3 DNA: TGTGCCATCAGGCTCCGGCAGGACGACGAGCAGTACTTC; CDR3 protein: CAIRLRQDDEQYF
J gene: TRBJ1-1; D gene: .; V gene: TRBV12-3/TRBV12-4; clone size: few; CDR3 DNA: TGTGCCAGCAGTCCGCAAACCCTGAACACTGAAGCTTTCTTT; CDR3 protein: CASSPQTLNTEAFF
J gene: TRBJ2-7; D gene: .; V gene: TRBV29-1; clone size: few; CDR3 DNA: TGCAGCGGACTAGAGTCGTACGAGCAGTACTTC; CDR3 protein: CSGLESYEQYF
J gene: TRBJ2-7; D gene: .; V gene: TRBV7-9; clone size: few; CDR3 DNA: TGTGCCAGCTCAAGGGTGGAGGCTTCCTACGAGCAGTACTTC; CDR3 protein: CASSRVEASYEQYF
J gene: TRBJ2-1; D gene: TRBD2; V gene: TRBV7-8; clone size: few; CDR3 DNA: TGTGCCAGCAGCTTATTTGCTAGCGGGACAGCCGATGAGCAGTTCTTC; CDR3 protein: CASSLFASGTADEQFF
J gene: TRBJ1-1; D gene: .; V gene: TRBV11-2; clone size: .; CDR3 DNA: TGTGCCAGCAGCTTTGGAGGGCAGGGGAGCACTGAAGCTTTCTTT; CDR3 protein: CASSFGGQGSTEAFF
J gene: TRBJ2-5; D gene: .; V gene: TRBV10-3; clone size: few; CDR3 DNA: TGTGCCATCAGTGTAGGCCCCCAAGAGACCCAGTACTTC; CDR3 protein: CAISVGPQETQYF
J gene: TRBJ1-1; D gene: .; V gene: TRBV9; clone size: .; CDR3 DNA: TGTGCCAGCAGCGTAGGCGGACCAGGGCTTCGAAACACTGAAGCTTTCTTT; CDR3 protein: CASSVGGPGLRNTEAFF
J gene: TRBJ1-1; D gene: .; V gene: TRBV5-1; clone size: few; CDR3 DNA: TGCGCCAGCAGCTTGGGGCGGGGATTTATGAACACTGAAGCTTTCTTT; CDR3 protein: CASSLGRGFMNTEAFF
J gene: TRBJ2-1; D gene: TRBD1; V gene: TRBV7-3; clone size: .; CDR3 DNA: TGTGCCAGCAGCTTGGGGACAGGGGGTTTCAATGAGCAGTTCTTC; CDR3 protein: CASSLGTGGFNEQFF
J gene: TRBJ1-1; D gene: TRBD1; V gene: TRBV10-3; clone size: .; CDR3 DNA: TGTGCCATCAACGACAGGGTGGATACTGAAGCTTTCTTT; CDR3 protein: CAINDRVDTEAFF
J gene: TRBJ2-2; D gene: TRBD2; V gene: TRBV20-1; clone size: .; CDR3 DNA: TGCAGTGCTAGAAGAGAGGGACTAGCGGGACTATTGAACACCGGGGAGCTGTTTTTT; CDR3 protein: CSARREGLAGLLNTGELFF
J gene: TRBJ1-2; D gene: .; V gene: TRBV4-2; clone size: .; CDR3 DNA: TGTGCCAGCAGCCAAGATACAGGAAACTATGGCTACACCTTC; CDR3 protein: CASSQDTGNYGYTF
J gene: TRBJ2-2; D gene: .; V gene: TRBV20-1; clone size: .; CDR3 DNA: TGCAGTGCTCAACAGACTACCGGGGAGCTGTTTTTT; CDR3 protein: CSAQQTTGELFF
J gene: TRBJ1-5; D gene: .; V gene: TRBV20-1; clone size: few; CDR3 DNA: TGCAGTGCTAGAGGCCTTCGGGGATACAATCAGCCCCAGCATTTT; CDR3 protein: CSARGLRGYNQPQHF
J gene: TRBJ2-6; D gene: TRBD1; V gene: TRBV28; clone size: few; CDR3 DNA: TGTGCCAGCAGCTTACAGGGGCCTGGGGCCAACGTCCTGACTTTC; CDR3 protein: CASSLQGPGANVLTF
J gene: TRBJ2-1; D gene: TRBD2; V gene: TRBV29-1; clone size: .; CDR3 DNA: TGCAGCGTTGACGAACTAGCGGGAGACCATGAGCAGTTCTTC; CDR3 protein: CSVDELAGDHEQFF
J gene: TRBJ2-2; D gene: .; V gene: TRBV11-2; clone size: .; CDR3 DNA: TGTGCCAGCAGCTTAGTTAGTATGAACACCGGGGAGCTGTTTTTT; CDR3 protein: CASSLVSMNTGELFF
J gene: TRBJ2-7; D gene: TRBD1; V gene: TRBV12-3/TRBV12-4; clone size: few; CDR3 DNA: TGTGCCAGCAGCCCGGGACAGGGGGCTCGCGAGCAGTACTTC; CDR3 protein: CASSPGQGAREQYF
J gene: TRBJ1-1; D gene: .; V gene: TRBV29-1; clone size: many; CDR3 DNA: TGCAGCGGGGGCAAAGAGGGGGACACTGAAGCTTTCTTT; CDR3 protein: CSGGKEGDTEAFF
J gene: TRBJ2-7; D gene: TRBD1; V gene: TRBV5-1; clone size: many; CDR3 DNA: TGCGCCAGCAGCGCCCGGACAGGGAGCTCCTACGAGCAGTACTTC; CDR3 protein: CASSARTGSSYEQYF
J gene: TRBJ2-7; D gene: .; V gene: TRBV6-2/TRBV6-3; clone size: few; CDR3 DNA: TGTGCCAGCAGTCAGACAGGATACGAGCAGTACTTC; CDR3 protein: CASSQTGYEQYF
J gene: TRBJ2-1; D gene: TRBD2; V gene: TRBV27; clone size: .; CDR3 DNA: TGTGCCAGCAGAGCCGGGACTAGCGGTCACAGTGAGCAGTTCTTC; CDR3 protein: CASRAGTSGHSEQFF
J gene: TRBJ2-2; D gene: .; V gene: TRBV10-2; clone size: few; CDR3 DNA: TGCGCCAGCAGATCAGTACCACCCGGCGGGGAGCTGTTTTTT; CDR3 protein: CASRSVPPGGELFF
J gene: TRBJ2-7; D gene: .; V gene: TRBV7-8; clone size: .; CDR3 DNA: TGTGCCAGCAGCTTAGACATTATTCGAAACTACGAGCAGTACTTC; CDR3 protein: CASSLDIIRNYEQYF
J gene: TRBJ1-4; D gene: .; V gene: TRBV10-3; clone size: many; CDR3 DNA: TGTGCCATCAGTGAAGACGGTAAACTGTTTTTT; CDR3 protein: CAISEDGKLFF
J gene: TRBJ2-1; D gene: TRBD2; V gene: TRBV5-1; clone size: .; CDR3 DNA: TGCGCCAGCAGCTTGACTAGCGGGAGGGCCGGGCAGTACGATGAGCAGTTCTTC; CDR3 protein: CASSLTSGRAGQYDEQFF
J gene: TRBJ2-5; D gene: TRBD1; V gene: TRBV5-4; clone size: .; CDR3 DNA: TGTGCCAGCAGCTTGGTGCAGGGGGCGACGGAGACCCAGTACTTC; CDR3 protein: CASSLVQGATETQYF
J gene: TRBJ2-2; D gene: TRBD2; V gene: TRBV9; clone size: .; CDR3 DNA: TGTGCCAGCAGCACCACTAGCGGGTCCCTGTTGGGGGAGCTGTTTTTT; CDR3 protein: CASSTTSGSLLGELFF
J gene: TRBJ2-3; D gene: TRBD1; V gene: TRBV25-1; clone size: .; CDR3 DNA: TGTGCCAGCAGCCGACAGGGTCTGGGGGCAGATACGCAGTATTTT; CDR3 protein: CASSRQGLGADTQYF
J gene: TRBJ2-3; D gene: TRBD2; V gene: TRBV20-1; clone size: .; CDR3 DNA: TGCAGTGTCTCAACCCGCGGGAGGGCAATGACAGATACGCAGTATTTT; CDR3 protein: CSVSTRGRAMTDTQYF
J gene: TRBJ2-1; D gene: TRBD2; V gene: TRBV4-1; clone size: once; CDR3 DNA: TGCGCCAGCAGCCGACTAGCGGGAGTGGGGAATGAGCAGTTCTTC; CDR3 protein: CASSRLAGVGNEQFF
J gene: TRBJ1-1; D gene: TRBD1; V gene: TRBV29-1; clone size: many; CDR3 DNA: TGCAGCGATGGGACAGGGGAAGCTTTCTTT; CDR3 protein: CSDGTGEAFF
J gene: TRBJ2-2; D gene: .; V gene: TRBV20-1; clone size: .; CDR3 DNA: TGCAGTGCTCGAAGTGGCACCGGGGAGCTGTTTTTT; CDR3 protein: CSARSGTGELFF
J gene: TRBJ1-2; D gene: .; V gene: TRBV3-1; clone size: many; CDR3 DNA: TGTGCCAGCAGCCAACACACCGGGACACTCTATGGCTACACCTTC; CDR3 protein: CASSQHTGTLYGYTF
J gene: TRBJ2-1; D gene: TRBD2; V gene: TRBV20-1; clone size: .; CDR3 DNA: TGCAGTGTCAATAATTTAGCGGGAGTTTCGAATGAGCAGTTCTTC; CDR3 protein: CSVNNLAGVSNEQFF
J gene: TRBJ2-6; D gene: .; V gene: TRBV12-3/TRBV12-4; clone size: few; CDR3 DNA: TGTGCCAGCAGTCCTGGGGCCAACGTCCTGACTTTC; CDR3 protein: CASSPGANVLTF